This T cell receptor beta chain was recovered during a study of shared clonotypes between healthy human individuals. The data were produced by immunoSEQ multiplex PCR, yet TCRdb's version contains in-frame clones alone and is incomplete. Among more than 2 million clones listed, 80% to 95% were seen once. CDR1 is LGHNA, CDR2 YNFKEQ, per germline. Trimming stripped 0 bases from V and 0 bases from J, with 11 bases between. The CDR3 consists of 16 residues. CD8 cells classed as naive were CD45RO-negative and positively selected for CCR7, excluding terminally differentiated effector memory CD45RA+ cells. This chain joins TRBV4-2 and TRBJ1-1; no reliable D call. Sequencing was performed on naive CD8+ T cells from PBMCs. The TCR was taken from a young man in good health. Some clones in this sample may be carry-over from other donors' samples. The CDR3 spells CASSQDKARMNTEAFF. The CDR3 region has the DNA TGTGCCAGCAGCCAAGATAAAGCTAGAATGAACACTGAAGCTTTCTTT.